Sequencing of this TCR beta chain was carried out in a study of CD8 T cells in ankylosing spondylitis. This clonotype was counted between two and nine times. Antigen specificity is unknown. The study, taken as a whole, reports: Earlier literature documents some of the motif variants in reactive arthritis synovial fluid and blood. CD8+ disease-linked clones were present at relatively low frequencies in blood. Disease-linked clones reportedly concentrated significantly in matched ankylosing spondylitis synovial fluid. What seemed typical of ankylosing spondylitis blood was a TCR beta motif built from about 8 highly homologous variants.

Construction of TCR beta libraries was performed using quantitative 5'-RACE with molecular barcodes. MiXCR, run by TCRdb on the 5' RACE reads, gives a single entry per CDR3 protein. The data show roughly 440,000 distinct CDR3 sequences, 17% seen once. V was clipped by 2 bases and J by 8 bases, with 9 bases between them. CDR3 length: 12 amino acids. The V gene's germline CDR1 is MDHEN and CDR2 SYDVKM. The sequenced material came from blood, either unsorted or a sorted T cell fraction (not recorded which). The receptor was derived from a male donor with ankylosing spondylitis. V and J are TRBV28 and TRBJ1-2; a possible D gene is TRBD1 (5 bases). The CDR3 region has the DNA TGTGCCAGCAGTTTAAGTCGGGGGGGCTACACCTTC. Amino acid sequence: CASSLSRGGYTF.